This is a list of T cell receptor beta chains from one sample in a study of cytotoxic CD8 clonotypes in ibrutinib-treated CLL. Clones were sequenced by immunoSEQ multiplex PCR, and TCRdb holds only the in-frame ones, with some missing. The repertoire holds 150,000 to 200,000 clones, with over 75% as singletons. The specimen comprised PBMCs, sampled at disease progression, from a patient treated with ibrutinib. These receptors were collected from a human donor with chronic lymphocytic leukemia. The CDR3 runs from the conserved cysteine through the conserved F or W. The size of a clone is reported for some rows only, either as once, few or many, or as a class for expanded clones.

clone_size v_call cdr3_aa
. TRBV5-4 CASSRDGGLNTEAFF
. TRBV29-1 CSVDSGSRTTGELFF
. TRBV2 CASSEFRDRGYRGYTF
. TRBV18 CASSPRDTSNEKLFF
. TRBV7-9 CASSLGYQPQHF
. TRBV5-1 CASSLAGTPYEQYF
. TRBV27 CASRKTGGWDQPQHF
. TRBV6-5 CASGWGSSYNEQFF
. TRBV19 CASSVRTGVTEAFF
. TRBV18 CASSPPSDASTDTQYF
. TRBV11-1 CASSLIGTANYGYTF
. TRBV30 CAWPPGLAPPKSTDTQYF
once TRBV5-5 CASSLLGRASANYGYTF
. TRBV28 CASTLEVVSLSQPQHF
once TRBV7-6 CASSLGQLPGLAADEQFF
few TRBV4-3 CASSQGVTGNAVYGYTF
. TRBV7-9 CASSFSGSSYNEQFF
. TRBV7-3 CASSLGNILSGNTIYF
. TRBV6-5 CASSTTRGNTEAFF
. TRBV4-1 CASSQDPLAGVQYF
once TRBV18 CASSPPERDRREQYF
. TRBV12-5 CASGLSGHNEQFF
once TRBV5-1 CASSLGWGTTEAFF
few TRBV7-2 CASSSQPDQPQHF
. TRBV6-6 CASSYQASDFEQYF
few TRBV27 CASRPGPHIQYF
. TRBV6-4 CASSDLAGPQFF
. TRBV27 CASGYTPNYGYTF
. TRBV7-9 CASSRVRERDEQFF
. TRBV5-1 CASSLWSRGFQETQYF
. TRBV30 CAWSSGSGLNTEAFF
. TRBV30 CAWTRLAGNNEQFF
. TRBV19 CASTPFTGVGSTDTQYF
. TRBV19 CASSFHWTRDTSSYNEQFF
few TRBV14 CASSQTGGSGANVLTF
once TRBV28 CASSPWGADQPQHF
. TRBV25-1 CASSELTRDTEAFF
. TRBV6-1 CASSVLFTDTQYF
. TRBV6-6 CASSLQIQETQYF
. TRBV19 CASSMSEGITEAFF
few TRBV29-1 CSVENLVTGQGQETQYF
. TRBV30 CAWNGGMNTEAFF
. TRBV30 CAWSVWGVEAFF
. TRBV5-1 CASSLTGSSGANVLTF
. TRBV10-3 CAIKGTSGTDQETQYF
. TRBV5-6 CASSLDNYGYTF
few TRBV9 CASSVVASYGETQYF
. TRBV18 CASSPSNALLRWEQYF
once TRBV5-1 CASSLAGQAHNEQFF
. TRBV7-9 CASRATGTRNTEAFF
few TRBV27 CASSSSGTNDYEQYF
. TRBV5-6 CASSFLARANTGELFF
few TRBV4-1 CASSQVPETNTEAFF
. TRBV28 CASSGTRWGNEKLFF
. TRBV4-1 CASSQDPSWAAVDTEAFF
. TRBV19 CASSNSESSGNTIYF
. TRBV19 CASSIVGGNIQYF
. TRBV28 CASRIYLQGAQGGYTF
. TRBV28 CASRDLGENIQYF
. TRBV7-2 CASSRPGTGQPQHF